This T cell receptor (beta chain) derives from a study of tumor and adjacent non-tumor tissue in lung cancer (dated by TCRdb to 2017 to 2018). Regarding the study in general: Patients with adenocarcinoma (12), squamous cell carcinoma (2) and small cell lung cancer (1) were included in the cohort. The roughly 15 patients were aged roughly 30 to 85 years, included some 10 men and 5 women, and had TNM stage I to III disease. A total of 95 million to 150 million productive TCRbeta reads were generated by sequencing, corresponding to an average of roughly 4 million reads per sample. Some 30 paired specimens, one tumor and one normal lung sample per patient, were profiled by TCRbeta CDR3 sequencing. Using bulk TCRbeta repertoires from roughly 14 lung cancer patients, the study set lung tumor tissue side by side with matched distant non-tumor lung tissue. Study-level results and caveats: Younger patients had significantly higher TCR diversity, and higher tumor TCR diversity was associated with shorter overall and disease-free survival. TCR diversity (inverse Simpson) was significantly higher in tumor than in normal lung tissue (roughly 430 vs 170, P = 0.0075, Mann-Whitney U test). Peripheral blood was not sequenced, so blood TCRbeta repertoires in these lung cancer patients were not examined. In normal lung, the top 100 clones accounted for a significantly larger cumulative share of the repertoire than in tumor tissue. The methods do not name the sequencing platform or mention unique molecular identifiers. With only roughly 16 patients in the cohort, the authors noted that larger samples and more detailed clinical data are needed.

Receptor amplification or capture employed multiplex PCR. TCRdb names Illumina HiSeq 2500 as the instrument used. TCRbeta libraries were constructed through three rounds of nested PCR with primers (Table S4) according to protocols adapted from ARM-PCR. Before sequencing, PCR products of 200-500 bp were cut from the gel and purified using the QIAquick gel extraction kit. The authors' pipeline ran thus. Trimmomatic was used to clean the reads, FLASH merged the cleaned reads into complete CDR3 sequences, and MiTCR assigned the sequences to V(D)J germline segments. VDJtools was used to compute clonal diversity as the inverse Simpson's index. Productive reads were defined as in-frame sequences without a premature stop codon. TCRdb's own reprocessing of the public reads used fastp at Q25 and MiXCR and kept productive beta chains. Here each entry gathers all rows of one CDR3 protein and keeps the most common genes and DNA. TCRdb, rather than the study authors, made the V and J calls. This sample holds more than 85,000 distinct CDR3 sequences; roughly 73% were observed only once. The ten largest clones represent about 40% of the sample.

RNA was extracted from bulk unsorted tissue and checked for quality with a NanoDrop ND-1000 and an Agilent 2100. Donors were newly diagnosed lung cancer patients admitted for thoracic surgery in China between August and November 2014, without prior chemotherapy. Anyone who had undergone radiotherapy or chemotherapy before, or who had another cancer at the same time, was left out of the study. Pieces of surgical tissue measuring about 1-2.1 cm3 were kept in RNAlater solution and held at -80 degrees C until needed. Compared with germline, V lacks 7 bases and J lacks 9 bases; bases without a gene match: 4. CDR1 and CDR2 are read off the germline V gene as SGHRS and YFSETQ. Its CDR3 holds 12 amino acids, cysteine through phenylalanine. This entry keeps only the CDR3 DNA: 36 bases, framed from base 1. This clonotype came up many times. The clone's antigen remains unknown. Base qualities were left out, and no much larger clone turns up one base away.

Sequenced sample: lung tumor tissue. This TCR derives from a woman aged 55 to 70 with non-small cell lung cancer. Recombination connected TRBV5-1 to TRBJ2-1, with 10 bases matching TRBD2. The CDR3 loop reads CASSSGGLEQFF. The DNA sequence is as follows: TGCGCCAGCTCTAGCGGGGGTCTTGAGCAGTTCTTC.